Here is one T cell receptor beta chain with its context. Participants, 18 to 89 years old, spanned under 30 US areas. The sample is drawn from a study of blood T cell repertoires in COVID-19. Per the germline V gene, CDR1 is SGHTA and CDR2 is FQGTGA. The CDR3 covers 18 residues. With 1 base clipped from V and 5 bases from J, the junction kept 10 bases outside the gene matches. The method was immunoSEQ multiplex PCR; TCRdb's version includes in-frame clones alone and lacks a portion of them. The table lists about 120,000 clones, 65% to 85% of them singletons, with roughly 4% in the top ten. Specimen: PBMCs or T cells enriched from blood (not recorded which). The rearrangement links TRBV7-3 to TRBJ2-3; TRBD2 matches at 12 bases. The TCR sequence derives from a woman between 25 and 40 years old who had recovered from COVID-19. CDR3 nucleotides: TGTGCCAGCAGCTTAATGGCTAGCGGGAGGGCCGGGGGAGATACGCAGTATTTT. This codes for CASSLMASGRAGGDTQYF.